The 19 T cell receptor beta chains listed next were all sequenced from one sample in a study of blood T cells in healthy people across ages. Through a sample-barcoded 5' primer and a J-beta primer mix, a second PCR was run for roughly 6 to 11 cycles. One entry per CDR3 protein results from TCRdb running MiXCR on the 5' RACE reads. The sample contains 750,000 to 950,000 distinct CDR3 sequences, around a quarter of which appear only once. This sample also belongs to another study, concerning T cells of mothers and their children.

Sequencing used blood. Receptor source: a boy aged 10-17 years in good health.

V gene TRBV20-1 combines with J gene TRBJ2-1; 8 nucleotides agree with TRBD2. With V trimmed by 2 bases and J by 5 bases, 5 bases remained unmatched. The CDR3 spans 14 residues. From germline, CDR1 is DFQATT and CDR2 SNEGSKA (reference sequence). Written as DNA, the CDR3 is TGCAGTGCTAGAACTAGCGGTTTAAACAATGAGCAGTTCTTC. Protein product: CSARTSGLNNEQFF.

The chain employs TRBV12-3 or TRBV12-4 and TRBJ2-2; D gene unclear. V was trimmed by 1 base and J by 5 bases, leaving 8 bases between them. The CDR3 is 14 amino acids. The CDR3 DNA reads as TGTGCCAGCAGTTTAGGTCTGACGACCGGGGAGCTGTTTTTT. It specifies CASSLGLTTGELFF.

Details on this clonotype: An end of the junction does not agree with germline; a read error may underlie this. The rearrangement links TRBV13 to TRBJ2-1; the match to TRBD2 covers 7 bases. The CDR3 consists of 14 residues. Germline V gene data show CDR1 as PRHDT and CDR2 as FYEKMQ (reference sequence). CDR3 loop: CASGLGLPPPEQFF. CDR3 DNA: TGTGCCAGCGGCTTGGGACTACCGCCGCCCGAGCAGTTCTTC.

Comment on this clonotype: Sequence at one end of the junction differs from germline and may be a read error. The rearrangement uses TRBV10-3 and TRBJ2-5, with TRBD1 matching 8 bases. The J call may be incorrect, as the DNA end agrees better with TRBJ2-7. In germline, CDR1 is ENHRY, CDR2 SYGVKD. CDR3 size: 18 residues. CDR3 nucleotide sequence: TGCGCCATCAGTGAGTCGACAGGTAGACAGGGGCCGACCTACGAGCAGTACTTC. Residues: CAISESTGRQGPTYEQYF.

V gene TRBV3-1 combines with J gene TRBJ2-2; D might be TRBD1 (5 bases). The CDR3 loop spans 15 amino acids. CDR1 and CDR2 (germline): LGHDT, YNNKEL (reference sequence). The ends were cut back, 5 bases at V and 6 bases at J, with 16 bases in the middle. CDR3 amino acids: CASSTGQGTAGELFF. DNA for the CDR3: TGTGCCAGCAGCACCGGGCAGGGTACGGCCGGGGAGCTGTTTTTT.

The chain combines TRBV6-6 with TRBJ1-2, with TRBD1 matching 8 bases. V was clipped by 4 bases and J by 5 bases; unmatched bases: 6. CDR1 is MNHNY and CDR2 is SVGAGI in the germline V gene (reference sequence). This CDR3 spans 14 amino acids. DNA for the CDR3: TGTGCCAGCAGTTCAGCAGGGGGCGGGTATGGCTACACCTTC. The encoded protein is CASSSAGGGYGYTF.

The chain combines TRBV19 with TRBJ1-6, with a tentative D call TRBD1 (5 bases). Trimming cost V 8 bases and J 13 bases, with 12 bases left between them. CDR1 is LNHDA and CDR2 is SQIVND in the germline V gene (reference sequence). This CDR3 contains 11 residues. DNA of the CDR3: TGTGCCAGTGGGTCAGGGAACCCCCTCCACTTT. Protein: CASGSGNPLHF.

This clonotype was counted between two and nine times. The chain is built from TRBV7-9 and TRBJ2-1; 9 bases are shared with TRBD2. This CDR3 is built from 17 residues. Looked up from germline, CDR1 is SEHNR and CDR2 is FQNEAQ (reference sequence). V was pared by 5 bases and J by 3 bases, with 11 bases of the junction left unmatched. The CDR3 sequence: CASSARERGVFYNEQFF. As DNA, the CDR3 is TGTGCCAGCAGCGCCCGTGAGCGGGGGGTTTTCTACAATGAGCAGTTCTTC. Full variable domain (rest looked up from reference TRBV7-9 and TRBJ2-1): DTGVSQNPRHKITKRGQNVTFRCDPISEHNRLYWYRQTLGQGPEFLTYFQNEAQLEKSRLLSDRFSAERPKGSFSTLEIQRTEQGDSAMYLCASSARERGVFYNEQFFGPGTRLTVL.

This clonotype was detected a few times. The gene calls are TRBV10-2 and TRBJ2-7, with D perhaps matching TRBD1 (6 bases). Trimming stripped 6 bases from V and 4 bases from J, with 16 bases between. Germline V gene data show CDR1 as WSHSY and CDR2 as SAAADI. The CDR3 extends over 14 amino acids. CDR3 sequence: CASRDDRRIYEQYF. In DNA form, the CDR3 reads TGCGCCAGCAGGGACGACAGGAGAATTTACGAGCAGTACTTC.

V is TRBV30 and J is TRBJ2-7; D gene ambiguous. CDR1 GTSNPN and CDR2 SVGIG come from the germline V gene (reference sequence). V lost 1 base and J lost 5, with 15 bases in between. The CDR3 is 14 residues long. CDR3 residues: CAWSGSRFSNEQYF. The CDR3 region has the DNA TGTGCCTGGAGTGGTAGCAGGTTCTCGAACGAGCAGTACTTC.

As regards this clonotype: Lacking the conserved final phenylalanine or tryptophan, this CDR3 likely reflects a read error. The rearrangement joins TRBV11-2 to TRBJ2-1; D uncertain. Germline CDR1 reads SGHAT; CDR2 reads FQNNGV. The CDR3 loop spans 17 amino acids. V lost 2 bases and J 5 bases, leaving 19 bases between the germline ends. CDR3 region: CASSLSGFANRNNEQFV. The CDR3 nucleotides read TGTGCCAGCAGCTTATCCGGGTTCGCAAACCGTAACAATGAGCAGTTCGTC.

This rearrangement joins TRBV12-3 or TRBV12-4 to TRBJ2-2, with no clear D. Between the trimmed V and J ends, which lost 6 bases and 3 bases, there was a span of 14 bases. The length of the CDR3 is 15 residues. The CDR3 DNA reads TGTGCCAGCAGGCCCGTAGGCCGTGACACCGGGGAGCTGTTTTTT. It specifies CASRPVGRDTGELFF.

In its sample, this clonotype was seen many times. This chain joins TRBV24-1 and TRBJ2-5; D remains unclear. This CDR3 region has 16 residues. From germline, CDR1 is KGHDR and CDR2 SFDVKD. Trimming stripped 4 bases from V and 2 bases from J, with 16 bases between. The CDR3 loop reads CATSDLGIGFQETQYF. The CDR3 DNA reads TGTGCCACCAGTGACTTGGGGATAGGGTTTCAAGAGACCCAGTACTTC.

The chain has TRBV5-5 and TRBJ2-7; D may be TRBD2 (7 bases). Trimming took off 2 bases at V and 3 bases at J, with 15 bases between the two ends. The V gene's germline CDR1 is SGHKS and CDR2 YYEKEE (reference sequence). This CDR3 comprises 15 residues. DNA of the CDR3: TGTGCCAGCAGCTTTGTGGGGGGGCTAAACTACGAGCAGTACTTC. Amino acids: CASSFVGGLNYEQYF.

The count of this clonotype is one. The V gene is TRBV6-5, the J gene TRBJ2-3; the D is unclear. CDR1 MNHEY and CDR2 SVGAGI come from the germline V gene. This CDR3 contains 15 residues. Trimming left V 0 bases short and J 6 bases short, with 13 bases between. The CDR3 DNA reads as TGTGCCAGCAGTTACTCCAATAACCGTGGGGATACGCAGTATTTT. It translates to CASSYSNNRGDTQYF.

Only a few counts were recorded for this clonotype. The rearrangement uses TRBV6-2 or TRBV6-3 and TRBJ2-1; 8 bases line up with TRBD1. CDR1 is MNHEY, CDR2 SVGEGT, per germline. The CDR3 has 15 residues. J gave up 3 bases and V 7 bases, and 8 bases lay outside the gene matches. As DNA, the CDR3 is TGTGCCAGCACCCAACCGGACAGGGACTACAATGAGCAGTTCTTC. Its translation is CASTQPDRDYNEQFF.

CDR3 residues: CASSEREMNEKLFF. The CDR3 nucleotides read TGCGCCAGCAGTGAAAGGGAAATGAATGAAAAACTGTTTTTT. J is TRBJ1-4 and V is TRBV10-2; D uncertain. Trimming left V 3 bases short and J 5 bases short, with 10 bases between. There are 14 residues in the CDR3. Germline V gene lookup returns CDR1 WSHSY and CDR2 SAAADI.

The chain is built from TRBV20-1 and TRBJ2-3, with D perhaps assigned TRBD1 or TRBD2 (5 bases each). Trimming removed 5 bases at V and 3 bases at J, with 15 bases between. The germline gives CDR1 DFQATT, CDR2 SNEGSKA (reference sequence). The CDR3 contains 14 residues. The CDR3 DNA follows: TGCAGTGCTGAGGGGCCAGGGCGGACAGATACGCAGTATTTT. Encoded protein: CSAEGPGRTDTQYF.

The chain employs TRBV29-1 and TRBJ1-5; D is uncertain. This CDR3 spans 13 amino acids. Germline V gene lookup returns CDR1 SQVTM and CDR2 ANQGSEA. V was pared by 4 bases and J by 3 bases, with 10 bases between. CDR3 coding DNA: TGCAGCGTTGCGGCGGGCCTCAATCAGCCCCAGCATTTT. Its protein product is CSVAAGLNQPQHF.